Listed below are T cell receptor beta chains from one sample, sequenced in a study of cytomegalovirus exposure and HLA in healthy donors. This table comes from immunoSEQ multiplex PCR, and its TCRdb copy is limited to in-frame clones, with some not included. Of 65,000 to 90,000 clones listed, roughly 70% were seen once; the top ten hold 9.5% to 15%. The material sequenced was PBMCs. The source of these receptors is an older man in good health and CMV-seronegative. The CDR3 runs from the conserved cysteine through the conserved F or W. A D gene is named only where the DNA matches it firmly. Expanded clones are given a class, and other clones once, few, many or no size at all.

few	TRBV19	TRBD1	TRBJ2-3	CASSTQGGAFDTQYF	TGTGCCAGTAGTACACAGGGGGGCGCATTTGATACGCAGTATTTT
NA	TRBV28	NA	TRBJ2-7	CASRTDAVLSYEQYF	TGTGCCAGCAGAACTGACGCGGTGCTCTCCTACGAGCAGTACTTC
NA	TRBV30	NA	TRBJ1-3	CAWTGSGNTIYF	TGTGCCTGGACAGGTTCTGGAAACACCATATATTTT
NA	TRBV18	TRBD1	TRBJ1-1	CASSTTGGNTEAFF	TGCGCCAGCTCAACCACAGGGGGCAACACTGAAGCTTTCTTT
NA	TRBV5-1	NA	TRBJ2-7	CASSLEEYYSYEQYF	TGCGCCAGCAGCTTGGAGGAGTACTACTCCTACGAGCAGTACTTC
NA	TRBV28	NA	TRBJ1-5	CASSLFGTNSNQPQHF	TGTGCCAGCAGTTTATTTGGGACAAATAGCAATCAGCCCCAGCATTTT
NA	TRBV6-6	TRBD2	TRBJ2-3	CASRESGRRTDTQYF	TGTGCCAGCAGAGAAAGCGGGAGGAGGACAGATACGCAGTATTTT
NA	TRBV7-9	TRBD2	TRBJ2-6	CASSQTSGLSGANVLTF	TGTGCCAGCAGCCAAACTAGCGGGCTGTCTGGGGCCAACGTCCTGACTTTC
few	TRBV6-6	TRBD1	TRBJ1-1	CASSERTGDTEAFF	TGTGCCAGCAGTGAGAGGACAGGGGACACTGAAGCTTTCTTT
NA	TRBV5-5	NA	TRBJ1-2	CASSWLEARGYGYTF	TGTGCCAGCAGCTGGTTGGAGGCCCGGGGCTATGGCTACACCTTC
NA	TRBV5-1	TRBD1	TRBJ2-3	CASSLAHRGADTQYF	TGCGCCAGCAGCTTGGCCCACAGGGGGGCAGATACGCAGTATTTT
NA	TRBV5-1	TRBD2	TRBJ2-3	CASSSGLTTDTQYF	TGCGCCAGCAGTTCGGGACTAACCACAGATACGCAGTATTTT
NA	TRBV6-5	TRBD2	TRBJ2-3	CASSYGREGTTDTQYF	TGTGCCAGCAGTTACGGGCGGGAGGGAACGACAGATACGCAGTATTTT
NA	TRBV4-3	NA	TRBJ2-3	CASSQEVTGGTDTQYF	TGCGCCAGCAGCCAAGAGGTCACTGGAGGGACAGATACGCAGTATTTT
NA	TRBV15	TRBD2	TRBJ2-5	CATSRVLAGMQETQYF	TGTGCCACCAGCAGAGTACTAGCGGGTATGCAAGAGACCCAGTACTTC
once	TRBV15	NA	TRBJ2-5	CATSRDSGETQYF	TGTGCCACCAGCAGAGATTCGGGGGAGACCCAGTACTTC
NA	TRBV6-1	TRBD1	TRBJ2-7	CASSEGQGAARAGNEQYF	TGTGCCAGCAGTGAAGGACAGGGGGCGGCCCGAGCGGGAAACGAGCAGTACTTC
NA	TRBV29-1	NA	TRBJ2-2	CSVMGLGSRSRGTGELFF	TGCAGCGTGATGGGACTCGGATCTCGCTCGAGAGGGACCGGGGAGCTGTTTTTT
few	TRBV7-2	NA	TRBJ2-3	CSGGGGATDTQYF	TGTAGCGGCGGCGGAGGGGCCACAGATACGCAGTATTTT
NA	TRBV7-2	TRBD1	TRBJ2-7	CASSFGQGPYEQYF	TGTGCCAGCAGCTTCGGACAGGGTCCCTACGAGCAGTACTTC
NA	TRBV18	TRBD1	TRBJ2-5	CASSNRGFETQYF	TGTGCCAGCTCAAACAGGGGGTTTGAGACCCAGTACTTC
NA	TRBV7-2	TRBD1	TRBJ1-2	CASSREGQGLSGYTF	TGTGCCAGCAGCCGCGAGGGACAGGGTCTTAGCGGCTACACCTTC